These 15 T cell receptor beta chains were all obtained from the same sample, sequenced in a study of post-analysis software for immune sequencing data. Study-level findings and limits: About five TRBV segments were more frequent in patients than controls; TRBV5-6, TRBV5-1 and TRBV20-1 belonged to this group.

The antigens these receptors bind are not known. Tagging with unique molecular identifiers was a feature of the TCR beta cDNA libraries. TCRdb analysed the PCR reads with MiXCR anew, one entry per CDR3 protein. The sample yields hundreds of thousands of distinct CDR3 sequences, roughly 27% seen once. Source material: blood. The receptors derive from a girl under 18 with multiple sclerosis.

This clonotype was detected many times. The chain combines TRBV29-1 with TRBJ2-7; the match to TRBD1 covers 8 bases. The CDR3 extends over 13 amino acids. Per the germline V gene, CDR1 is SQVTM and CDR2 is ANQGSEA. Losses at the gene ends were 4 bases for V and 3 bases for J; bases not matched to a gene: 5. CDR3 sequence: CSVADRGLYEQYF. The CDR3 nucleotides are TGCAGCGTTGCAGACAGGGGCCTCTACGAGCAGTACTTC.

This clonotype was detected only once. The chain is built from TRBV6-6 and TRBJ1-3; possibly TRBD1 for D (6 bases). CDR3 length: 15 amino acids. Germline CDR1 and CDR2: MNHNY and SVGAGI (reference sequence). Trimming took off 6 bases at V and 2 bases at J, with 14 bases between the two ends. As DNA, the CDR3 is TGTGCCAGCAGCCCTCAGGGGCGGACTGGAAACACCATATATTTT. Its protein product is CASSPQGRTGNTIYF.

On this clonotype: A much larger clone is a single base away; this may be a read error. The V gene is TRBV29-1, the J gene TRBJ2-4; TRBD1 agrees at 9 bases. The J call may be in error: the DNA end matches TRBJ2-7 better. CDR1 and CDR2 from the germline V gene are SQVTM and ANQGSEA. The CDR3 contains 12 residues. CDR3 residues: CSGETGGYEQYF. The CDR3 DNA reads as TGCAGCGGCGAGACAGGGGGGTACGAGCAGTACTTC.

This clonotype has a handful of counts. This sequence may be a read error, since a much larger clone differs from it by one base. The rearrangement links TRBV4-3 to TRBJ2-5; D gene unclear. V dropped 0 bases and J dropped 11 bases, with 13 bases sitting between them. The CDR3 is made up of 13 amino acids. Germline-derived CDR1 and CDR2 are LGHNA and YSLEER. The CDR3 DNA is TGCGCCAGCAGCCAAGACTCGTACAATGAGCAGTACTTC. As protein: CASSQDSYNEQYF.

This chain uses TRBV10-3 with TRBJ2-3; D possibly matches TRBD1 or TRBD2 (5 bases each). The CDR3 is 15 residues long. CDR1 is ENHRY and CDR2 is SYGVKD in the germline V gene. V shed 4 bases and J shed 2 bases, with 13 bases lying between them. The CDR3 nucleotides read TGTGCCATCAGTGTGTCCCTGGGGGACACAGATACGCAGTATTTT. This encodes CAISVSLGDTDTQYF.

This sequence joins TRBV7-2 and TRBJ1-1; TRBD1 is a possible D gene (5 bases). The germline V gene encodes CDR1 SGHTA and CDR2 FQGNSA. Trimming left V 1 base short and J 3 bases short, with 12 bases between. The CDR3 runs to 15 residues. In DNA form, the CDR3 reads TGTGCCAGCAGCTTAGATCCAGGGCGCGACACTGAAGCTTTCTTT. Its protein is CASSLDPGRDTEAFF. The complete variable domain, with remaining parts taken from reference TRBV7-2 and TRBJ1-1, reads GAGVSQSPSNKVTEKGKDVELRCDPISGHTALYWYRQSLGQGLEFLIYFQGNSAPDKSGLPSDRFSAERTGGSVSTLTIQRTQQEDSAVYLCASSLDPGRDTEAFFGQGTRLTVV.

The chain is built from TRBV20-1 and TRBJ1-2; D gene uncertain. The ends were cut back, 3 bases at V and 7 bases at J, with 15 bases in the middle. The CDR3 contains 13 residues. Germline CDR1 is DFQATT and CDR2 is SNEGSKA (reference sequence). CDR3 residues: CSARPGGVRGYTF. The CDR3 DNA reads as TGCAGTGCTAGGCCAGGCGGGGTTCGTGGCTACACCTTC.

The V gene is TRBV6-4, the J gene TRBJ2-1; 12 bases fit TRBD2. This CDR3 has 20 amino acids. Germline CDR1 MRHNA, CDR2 SNTAGT. Germline trimming cut 2 bases from V and 0 bases from J; bases unmatched to any gene: 11. In DNA, the CDR3 is TGTGCCAGCAGTGACCCCGCGACTAGCGGGGGTCCAATCTCCTACAATGAGCAGTTCTTC. Translated, it gives CASSDPATSGGPISYNEQFF.

The genes are TRBV4-3 and TRBJ2-1; D is perhaps TRBD2 (5 bases). Germline CDR1 reads LGHNA; CDR2 reads YSLEER. V gave up 3 bases and J gave up 9 bases, with 30 bases separating them. The CDR3 runs to 19 residues. CDR3 protein: CASSQTHRGQRLYNSEQFF. DNA of the CDR3: TGCGCCAGCAGCCAGACCCATCGCGGCCAGCGGCTGTATAACAGTGAGCAGTTCTTC.

For this clonotype: One base away lies a much larger clone, so this may be a sequencing read error. The chain employs TRBV12-5 and TRBJ2-5; a possible D gene is TRBD1 (5 bases). V lost 7 bases and J lost 0, with 9 bases in between. The germline CDR1 and CDR2 sequences are LGHNT and FRNRAP. The length of the CDR3 is 13 residues. The CDR3 protein is CASAATDQETQYF. CDR3 DNA: TGTGCTAGTGCTGCGACAGACCAAGAGACCCAGTACTTC.

The chain employs TRBV5-5 and TRBJ2-7; 11 positions agree with TRBD2. The germline gives CDR1 SGHKS, CDR2 YYEKEE (reference sequence). CDR3 length: 16 amino acids. The trim removed 4 bases at V and 4 bases at J, leaving 10 bases unmatched. The CDR3 nucleotides read TGTGCCAGCAGCCCGGTTTCGACTAGCGGGAATTACGAGCAGTACTTC. Translation gives CASSPVSTSGNYEQYF.

The chain employs TRBV5-6 and TRBJ2-3; 14 bases agree with TRBD2. The CDR3 has 19 amino acids. J lost 6 bases, V lost 0 bases, and 12 bases had no gene match. The germline CDR1 and CDR2 sequences are SGHDT and YYEEEE. The CDR3 spells CASSLVGTSGRLTRDTQYF. CDR3 bases: TGTGCCAGCAGCTTGGTCGGGACTAGCGGGAGACTCACGAGGGATACGCAGTATTTT.

The chain recombines TRBV7-2 with TRBJ2-7, with D perhaps matching TRBD1 or TRBD2 (5 bases each). The V and J ends lost 1 base and 7 bases respectively, with 11 bases between them. CDR1 is SGHTA and CDR2 is FQGNSA in the germline V gene. The CDR3 contains 13 residues. CDR3 nucleotides: TGTGCCAGCAGCTTAGGGGGGTTTGGGGAGCAGTACGTC. It codes for CASSLGGFGEQYV.

The chain uses TRBV5-1 and TRBJ1-1; TRBD1 might be the D (5 bases). V was cut by 0 bases and J by 1 base, with 10 bases left in between. CDR1 is SGHRS and CDR2 is YFSETQ in the germline V gene. The CDR3 runs to 15 residues. This CDR3 reads CASSLGGVRNTEAFF. CDR3 DNA sequence: TGCGCCAGCAGCTTGGGAGGGGTACGGAACACTGAAGCTTTCTTT.

This clonotype has a handful of counts. The gene calls are TRBV20-1 and TRBJ2-5; D may correspond to TRBD1 or TRBD2 (6 bases each). In germline, CDR1 is DFQATT, CDR2 SNEGSKA (reference sequence). Trimming left V 0 bases short and J 11 bases short, with 16 bases between. This CDR3 has 13 residues. CDR3 nucleotides: TGCAGTGCTAGAGATCTTAAGGGGGGAGAGCAGTACTTC. It encodes CSARDLKGGEQYF.